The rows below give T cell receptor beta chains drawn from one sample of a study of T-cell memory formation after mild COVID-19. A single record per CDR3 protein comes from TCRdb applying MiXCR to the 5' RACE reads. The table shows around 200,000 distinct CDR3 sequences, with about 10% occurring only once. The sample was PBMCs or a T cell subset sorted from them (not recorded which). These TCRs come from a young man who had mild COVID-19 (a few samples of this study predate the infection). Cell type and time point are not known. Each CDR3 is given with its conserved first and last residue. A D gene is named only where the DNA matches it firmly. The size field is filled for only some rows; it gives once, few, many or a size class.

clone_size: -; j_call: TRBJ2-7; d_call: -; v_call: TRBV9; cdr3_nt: TGTGCCAGCAGCGTAGCAGGGGCCGGGTGGGACGAGCAGTACTTC; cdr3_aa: CASSVAGAGWDEQYF
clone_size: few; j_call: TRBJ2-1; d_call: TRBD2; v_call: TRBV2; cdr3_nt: TGTGCCAGCAGTGAGGCGCCGGCGGGGGAAAACAATGAGCAGTTCTTC; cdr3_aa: CASSEAPAGENNEQFF
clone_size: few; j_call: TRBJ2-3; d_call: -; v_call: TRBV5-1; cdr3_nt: TGCGCCAGCAACCCGGGCCGCGCTACGCAGTATTTT; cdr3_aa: CASNPGRATQYF
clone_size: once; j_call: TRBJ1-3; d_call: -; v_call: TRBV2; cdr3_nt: TGTGCCAGCACCACCGGGGGAAACACCATATATTTT; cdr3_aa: CASTTGGNTIYF
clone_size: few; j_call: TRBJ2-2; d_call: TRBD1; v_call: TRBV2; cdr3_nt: TGTGCCAGCAGTAAGGACAGGGTGGTGAACACCGGGGAGCTGTTTTTT; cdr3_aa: CASSKDRVVNTGELFF
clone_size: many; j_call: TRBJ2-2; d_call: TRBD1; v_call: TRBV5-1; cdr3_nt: TGCGCCAGCAGCACGGGACAGGGCACCGGGGAGCTGTTTTTT; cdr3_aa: CASSTGQGTGELFF
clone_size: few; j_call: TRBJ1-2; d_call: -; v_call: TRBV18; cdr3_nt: TGTGCCAGCTCAGAGGGACGGAGTGGAGGGCGCTATGGCTACACCTTC; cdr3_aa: CASSEGRSGGRYGYTF
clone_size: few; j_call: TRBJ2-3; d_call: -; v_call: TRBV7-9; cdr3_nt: TGTGCCCCCACAGAATCTACAGATACGCAGTATTTT; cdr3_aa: CAPTESTDTQYF
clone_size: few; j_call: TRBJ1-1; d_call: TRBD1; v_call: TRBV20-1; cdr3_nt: TGCAGTGCTACAGGGGGCGGTCGTTACACTGAAGCTTTCTTT; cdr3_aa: CSATGGGRYTEAFF
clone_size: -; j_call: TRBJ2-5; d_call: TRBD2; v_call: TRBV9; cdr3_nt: TGTGCTCCCCCCTGGCGGGGGGGCCAAGAGACCCAGTACTTC; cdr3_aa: CAPPWRGGQETQYF
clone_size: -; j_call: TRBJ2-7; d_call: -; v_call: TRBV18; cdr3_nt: TGTGCCAGCTCACCACCCAGTTTCAGCTCCTACGAGCAGTACTTC; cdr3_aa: CASSPPSFSSYEQYF
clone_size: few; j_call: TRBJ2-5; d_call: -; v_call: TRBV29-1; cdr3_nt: TGCAGCGTCAGCACAGGGCTCCTGGAGACCCAGTACTTC; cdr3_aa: CSVSTGLLETQYF
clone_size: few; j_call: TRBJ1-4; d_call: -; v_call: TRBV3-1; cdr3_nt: TGTGCCAGCAGCTCATTCCTTGGCCCGAAAGTACCAACTAATGAAAAACTGTTTTTT; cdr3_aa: CASSSFLGPKVPTNEKLFF
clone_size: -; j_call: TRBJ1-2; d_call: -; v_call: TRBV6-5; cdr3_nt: TGTGCCAGCAGTTACCGACAACAGGGCAGGGGATATGGCTACACCTTC; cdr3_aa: CASSYRQQGRGYGYTF
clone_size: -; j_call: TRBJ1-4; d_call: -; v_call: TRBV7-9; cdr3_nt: TGTGCCAGCAGCTTAGCGGGGACCGTCGAAAAACTGTTTTTT; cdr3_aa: CASSLAGTVEKLFF
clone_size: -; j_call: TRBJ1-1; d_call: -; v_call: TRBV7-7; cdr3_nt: TGTGCTAGCAGCTTAGTGGACGGCACTGAAGCTTTCTTT; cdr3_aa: CASSLVDGTEAFF
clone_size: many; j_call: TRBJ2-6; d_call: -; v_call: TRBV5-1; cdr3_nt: TGCGCCAGCAGCTTGGTGCCAGGGCCTCTCCCTGGGGCCAACGTCCTGACTTTC; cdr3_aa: CASSLVPGPLPGANVLTF
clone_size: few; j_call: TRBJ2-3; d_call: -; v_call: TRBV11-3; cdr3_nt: TGTGCCAGCAGCTTAGATATCGCAGGGGCAGATACGCAGTATTTT; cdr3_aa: CASSLDIAGADTQYF
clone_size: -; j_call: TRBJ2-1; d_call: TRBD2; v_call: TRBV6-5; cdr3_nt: TGTGCCAGCAGTGCGGGACTACGGGCGGGGGGGAACAATGAGCAGTTCTTC; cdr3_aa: CASSAGLRAGGNNEQFF
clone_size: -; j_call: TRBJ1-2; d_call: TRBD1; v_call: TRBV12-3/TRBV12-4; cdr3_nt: TGTGCCAGCACCGTCCTCGGGACAGGGGGCAGCTACACCTTC; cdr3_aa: CASTVLGTGGSYTF
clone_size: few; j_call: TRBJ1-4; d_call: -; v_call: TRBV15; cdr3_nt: TGTGCCACCAGCAGAGATGTCCCAGGGGCAACTAATGAAAAACTGTTTTTT; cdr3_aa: CATSRDVPGATNEKLFF
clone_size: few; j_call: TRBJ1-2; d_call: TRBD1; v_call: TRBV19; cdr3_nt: TGTGCCAGTAGCTTGACCGGGACAGGGAGCTATGGCTACACCTTC; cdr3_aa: CASSLTGTGSYGYTF
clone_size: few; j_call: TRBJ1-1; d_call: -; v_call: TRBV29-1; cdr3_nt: TGCAGCGTTGAGGTCAGGACTGAAGCTTTCTTT; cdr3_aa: CSVEVRTEAFF
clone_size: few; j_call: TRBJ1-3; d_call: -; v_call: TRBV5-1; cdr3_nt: TGCGCCAGCAGCCCCTCCGGGCCCAGCTCTGGAAACACCATATATTTT; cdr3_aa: CASSPSGPSSGNTIYF
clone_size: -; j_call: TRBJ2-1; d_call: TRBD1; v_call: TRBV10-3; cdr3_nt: TGTGCCATCAGTGAAAACAGGGGTGGGAATGAGCAGTTCTTC; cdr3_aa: CAISENRGGNEQFF
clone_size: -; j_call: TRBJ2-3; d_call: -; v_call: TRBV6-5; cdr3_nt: TGTGCCAGCAGTTACTCGAACAGGTTCCCCACAGATACGCAGTATTTT; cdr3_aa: CASSYSNRFPTDTQYF
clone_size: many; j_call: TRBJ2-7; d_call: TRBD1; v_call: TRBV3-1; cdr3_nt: TGTGCCAGCAGCTCCGGGACAGGCCTCGAGCAGTACTTC; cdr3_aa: CASSSGTGLEQYF
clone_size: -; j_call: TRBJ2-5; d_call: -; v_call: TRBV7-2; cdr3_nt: TGTGCCAGCAGCGGAAATAGTTGGGGAGAGACCCAGTACTTC; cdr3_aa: CASSGNSWGETQYF
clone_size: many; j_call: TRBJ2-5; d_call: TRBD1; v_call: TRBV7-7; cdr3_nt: TGTGCTAGCAGCTCCGGGACAGGGTGGTACGAGACCCAGTACTTC; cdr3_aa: CASSSGTGWYETQYF